This T cell receptor (beta chain) was found in a study of beta chain features in type 1 diabetes. Study conclusions and caveats: For Type 1 diabetes patients, all four CD4+ subsets carried TCRB CDR3s that were moderately but significantly shorter. Diminished insertions and augmented deletions at VDJ junctions characterized type 1 diabetes patients.

The investigators reverse transcribed all of the isolated RNA, so they sequenced expressed TCRB transcripts. Libraries were prepared by immunoSEQ multiplex PCR; TCRdb keeps only in-frame clonotypes and omits some of them. The table lists 140,000 or so clones, about 9.2% of them singletons. Notes on this clone: The antigen is unknown.

This CDR3 spans 15 amino acids. Trimming took 4 bases from V and 8 from J; bases not matched to a gene: 12. Germline V lookup: CDR1 SGHTA, CDR2 FQGNSA. Every participating donor gave one draw, a heparinised blood sample averaging around 0.11 L. Material for sequencing was central memory CD4+ T cells from blood. J is TRBJ2-3 and V is TRBV7-2; 7 bases match TRBD1. This TCR derives from a man between 18 and 29 years old in good health. The CDR3 is CASSSESWGQLTQYF. DNA of the CDR3: TGTGCCAGCAGCTCCGAATCTTGGGGACAGCTTACGCAGTATTTT.